The 32 T cell receptor beta chains given below trace back to one sample, sequenced in a study of OX40 agonist ivuxolimab in advanced cancers. The data were produced by immunoSEQ multiplex PCR, yet TCRdb's version contains in-frame clones alone and is incomplete. The sample contains 57,000 or so clones, 89% of which appear only once. The sample was CD4+ or CD8+ T cells sorted from blood, taken in a trial of the OX40 agonist ivuxolimab. The receptors shown here come from an adult with an advanced solid tumor such as melanoma, head and neck, liver or kidney cancer.

The chain combines TRBV7-9 with TRBJ2-7, with TRBD2 identical over 11 bases. The CDR3 consists of 14 residues. From germline, CDR1 is SEHNR and CDR2 FQNEAQ (reference sequence). V shed 4 bases and J 4 bases; nucleotides not matched to a gene: 3. The CDR3 nucleotides read TGTGCCAGCAGCTCGGGACTAGCGGAGTACGAGCAGTACTTC. Translation: CASSSGLAEYEQYF.

The chain carries TRBV5-6 and TRBJ2-5; 10 bases align to TRBD2. The J call may not be correct, given that the DNA end is closer to TRBJ2-7. The CDR3 length is 16 residues. From germline, CDR1 is SGHDT and CDR2 YYEEEE. CDR3 region: CASSLGLAELRDEQYF. DNA of the CDR3: TGTGCCAGCAGCCTTGGACTAGCGGAACTTAGGGACGAGCAGTACTTC.

This chain links TRBV2 with TRBJ2-7; either TRBD1 or TRBD2 may supply D (5 bases each). Germline V gene sequence: CDR1 SNHLY, CDR2 FYNNEI. This CDR3 has 14 amino acids. Trimming pared 2 bases from V and 1 base from J, leaving 9 bases between. The CDR3 sequence: CASSEWDGSYEQYF. The CDR3 DNA reads as TGTGCCAGCAGTGAATGGGACGGATCCTACGAGCAGTACTTC.

This clone has only one observation. The chain recombines TRBV21-1 with TRBJ2-7; the DNA was not compared with TRBD2, the D call given in the table. TRBV21-1 is a documented pseudogene. The length of the CDR3 is 18 residues. CDR3 nucleotides: TGTGCCAGCAGCAAAGCACCCCTATACTTAGCGGGGGTGTACGAGCAGTACTTC. Protein sequence: CASSKAPLYLAGVYEQYF.

In its sample, this clone is medium-sized (0.01 to 0.1%). V is TRBV4-3 and J is TRBJ1-3; unclear D gene. Trimming took 2 bases from V and 4 from J, leaving 9 bases between them. Germline V lookup: CDR1 LGHNA, CDR2 YSLEER. CDR3 length: 14 amino acids. CDR3 protein: CASSQLPGGNTIYF. CDR3 coding DNA: TGCGCCAGCAGCCAACTTCCGGGAGGAAACACCATATATTTT.

This rearrangement joins TRBV6-6 to TRBJ1-3; unclear D gene. This CDR3 is built from 13 residues. Deletions cut 6 bases from V and 3 bases from J, with 9 bases between. CDR1 is MNHNY and CDR2 is SVGAGI in the germline V gene (reference sequence). Here the CDR3 reads CASSLSVGNTIYF. The CDR3 DNA follows: TGTGCCAGCAGCCTTTCTGTTGGAAACACCATATATTTT.

A single count supports this clone. The genes are TRBV5-8 and TRBJ2-2; 15 bases agree with TRBD2. The trim removed 0 bases at V and 0 bases at J, leaving 6 bases unmatched. Germline V gene data show CDR1 as SGHTS and CDR2 as YDEGEE. This CDR3 is 20 amino acids long. Written as DNA, the CDR3 is TGTGCCAGCAGCTTGGCCTTAGGGACTAGCGGGAGGCCGAACACCGGGGAGCTGTTTTTT. Residues: CASSLALGTSGRPNTGELFF.

The chain recombines TRBV11-2 with TRBJ2-2, with TRBD2 matching 13 bases. V lost 6 bases, J lost 5 bases, and 9 bases stayed unmatched. The CDR3 is 17 residues long. CDR1 is SGHAT and CDR2 is FQNNGV in the germline V gene. The CDR3 loop reads CASSFPGTSGATGELFF. For the CDR3, the DNA is TGTGCCAGCAGTTTTCCCGGGACTAGCGGGGCTACCGGGGAGCTGTTTTTT. Full variable domain (missing parts from reference TRBV11-2 and TRBJ2-2): EAGVAQSPRYKIIEKRQSVAFWCNPISGHATLYWYQQILGQGPKLLIQFQNNGVVDDSQLPKDRFSAERLKGVDSTLKIQPAKLEDSAVYLCASSFPGTSGATGELFFGEGSRLTVL.

V and J are TRBV10-3 and TRBJ1-1; D unclear. Germline values: CDR1 ENHRY, CDR2 SYGVKD. The CDR3 spans 14 residues. V shed 2 bases and J shed 1 base, with 8 bases lying between them. DNA of the CDR3: TGTGCCATCAGTGAGCCTGACTGGAACACTGAAGCTTTCTTT. As protein: CAISEPDWNTEAFF.

The chain couples TRBV27 to TRBJ2-1, with 8 bases lining up with TRBD2. This CDR3 region has 14 residues. The junction had 13 bases not matched to a gene; V was cut back by 11 bases and J by 7 bases. Germline V gene sequence: CDR1 MNHEY, CDR2 SMNVEV (reference sequence). The CDR3 DNA sequence: TGTGCCTCCACCGGGACTAGTGTTTATAATGAGCAGTTCTTC. Protein sequence: CASTGTSVYNEQFF.

The chain recombines TRBV6-4 with TRBJ2-1; TRBD1 is a possible D gene (5 bases). This CDR3 is built from 14 residues. Trimming cost V 4 bases and J 8 bases, with 15 bases left between them. From germline, CDR1 is MRHNA and CDR2 SNTAGT. The CDR3 nucleotides are TGTGCCAGCAGTGCGAGCAGGGAATTCTATGAGCAGTTCTTC. It encodes CASSASREFYEQFF.

The gene calls are TRBV5-6 and TRBJ1-5; D ambiguous. With 3 bases removed from V and 4 bases from J, the gap between germline ends came to 11 bases. Germline V gene lookup returns CDR1 SGHDT and CDR2 YYEEEE. The CDR3 sequence is 14 residues long. This CDR3 is CASSSRTDNQPQHF. CDR3 bases: TGTGCCAGCAGCTCCCGGACGGATAATCAGCCCCAGCATTTT.

The chain links TRBV9 to TRBJ2-5; 9 bases map to TRBD2. CDR1 and CDR2 (germline): SGDLS, YYNGEE. The CDR3 covers 14 residues. V lost 3 bases, J lost 5 bases, and 5 bases stayed unmatched. CDR3 sequence (DNA): TGTGCCAGCAGCGACGGTAGCGGGAGTGAGACCCAGTACTTC. Amino acid sequence: CASSDGSGSETQYF.

The chain carries TRBV5-1 and TRBJ2-3; D gene ambiguous. V was cut by 2 bases and J by 3 bases, with 22 bases left in between. The germline V gene encodes CDR1 SGHRS and CDR2 YFSETQ. There are 18 residues in the CDR3. This chain's CDR3 is CASSLPPNTGQRTDTQYF. In DNA form, the CDR3 reads TGCGCCAGCAGCTTACCCCCGAATACTGGGCAAAGAACAGATACGCAGTATTTT.

This clone is a singleton in its sample. The CDR3 here is CASSLEQREVYNEQFF. As DNA, the CDR3 is TGTGCCAGCAGCTTGGAACAGCGGGAGGTCTACAATGAGCAGTTCTTC. V and J are TRBV5-6 and TRBJ2-1, with 9 bases matching TRBD2. Germline V gene sequence: CDR1 SGHDT, CDR2 YYEEEE. This CDR3 has 16 residues. With 0 bases clipped from V and 3 bases from J, the junction kept 4 bases outside the gene matches.

V and J are TRBV5-1 and TRBJ2-1; tentative D call: TRBD1 (6 bases). The CDR3 has 15 amino acids. Trimming stripped 0 bases from V and 4 bases from J, with 11 bases between. Germline CDR1 SGHRS, CDR2 YFSETQ. The CDR3 reads CASSLVQGTYNEQFF. CDR3 in DNA: TGCGCCAGCAGCTTGGTTCAGGGGACGTACAATGAGCAGTTCTTC.

This chain links TRBV2 with TRBJ1-4; D is undetermined. Germline V lookup: CDR1 SNHLY, CDR2 FYNNEI. Trimming shortened V by 2 bases and J by 0 bases, and 10 bases separated the two germline ends. The length of the CDR3 is 16 residues. CDR3 sequence reads: CASSELDGATNEKLFF. The CDR3 DNA follows: TGTGCCAGCAGTGAATTAGATGGGGCAACTAATGAAAAACTGTTTTTT.

Only a few counts were recorded for this clone. The chain employs TRBV7-9 and TRBJ2-2; the D is unclear. The length of the CDR3 is 12 residues. Germline V gene data show CDR1 as SEHNR and CDR2 as FQNEAQ (reference sequence). V lost 5 bases to trimming and J lost 4 bases, with 5 bases between them. CDR3 residues: CASSKTTGELFF. As DNA, the CDR3 is TGTGCCAGCAGCAAGACCACCGGGGAGCTGTTTTTT.

The chain joins TRBV27 to TRBJ2-2; 9 positions match TRBD1. The CDR3 length is 14 residues. Trimming at V came to 5 bases and at J to 6 bases, leaving 4 bases not matched to a gene. Looked up from germline, CDR1 is MNHEY and CDR2 is SMNVEV (reference sequence). The CDR3 spells CASSRTGAAGELFF. The DNA for the CDR3 is TGTGCCAGCAGTCGGACAGGGGCGGCCGGGGAGCTGTTTTTT.

The CDR3 reads CASSPRTESYEQYF. Here the CDR3 DNA reads TGTGCCAGCAGCCCCCGGACTGAATCCTACGAGCAGTACTTC. V is TRBV11-1 and J is TRBJ2-7; tentative D call: TRBD2 (5 bases). The CDR3 is 14 amino acids. V gave up 5 bases and J gave up 1 base, with 12 bases separating them. Germline CDR1 and CDR2: SGHAT and FQDESV (reference sequence).

The chain employs TRBV28 and TRBJ1-1, with 9 bases fitting TRBD1. From germline, CDR1 is MDHEN and CDR2 SYDVKM. After removal of 8 bases from V and 7 bases from J, the junction contained 8 bases not matched to a gene. The length of the CDR3 is 13 residues. CDR3 region: CASVYRGRNEAFF. As DNA, the CDR3 is TGTGCCAGCGTATACAGGGGGCGGAATGAAGCTTTCTTT.

Details on this clone: At the DNA level, this CDR3 is encoded by other sequences in the same sample as well. The chain is built from TRBV28 and TRBJ2-7; D is ambiguous. The CDR3 is made up of 11 amino acids. The germline gives CDR1 MDHEN, CDR2 SYDVKM. The ends were cut back, 3 bases at V and 4 bases at J, with 4 bases in the middle. This CDR3 reads CASSFGYEQYF. Here the CDR3 DNA reads TGTGCCAGCAGTTTTGGGTACGAGCAGTACTTC.

The V call is TRBV15, the J call TRBJ2-3, with D possibly called TRBD1 or TRBD2 (5 bases each). CDR3 length equals 18 residues. Trimming left V 0 bases short and J 3 bases short, with 19 bases between. Looked up from germline, CDR1 is LNHNV and CDR2 is YYDKDF (reference sequence). The CDR3 nucleotides read TGTGCCACCAGCAGAGAAGTAGTTTCGCTAGAGGGGACAGATACGCAGTATTTT. Translation gives CATSREVVSLEGTDTQYF.

The chain couples TRBV19 to TRBJ2-7; 13 nucleotides agree with TRBD2. The V segment lost 5 bases and the J segment 7 bases; nucleotides outside the gene matches: 23. Germline V gives CDR1 LNHDA, CDR2 SQIVND (reference sequence). The CDR3 has 20 residues. Here the CDR3 reads CASSPDAVGGLAGIREEQYF. The DNA for the CDR3 is TGTGCCAGTAGTCCCGACGCGGTGGGGGGACTAGCGGGAATTCGCGAAGAGCAGTACTTC.

This clone is medium-sized within its sample. The rearrangement joins TRBV11-2 to TRBJ2-1; 10 bases agree with TRBD2. V dropped 5 bases and J dropped 0; count of bases not matched to a gene: 7. This CDR3 is 17 amino acids long. CDR1 is SGHAT, CDR2 FQNNGV, per germline. CDR3 DNA: TGTGCCAGCAGCCGATATGGACTAGCGGCCTCCTACAATGAGCAGTTCTTC. Amino acids: CASSRYGLAASYNEQFF.

The chain joins TRBV6-1 to TRBJ2-2; weak D call: TRBD1 (6 bases). With 6 bases removed from V and 5 bases from J, the gap between germline ends came to 13 bases. Germline values: CDR1 MNHNS, CDR2 SASEGT. The length of the CDR3 is 14 residues. The DNA of the CDR3 is TGTGCCAGCAGACAGGGATGGGGAACCGGGGAGCTGTTTTTT. It is translated as CASRQGWGTGELFF.

This clone is a singleton in its sample. V is TRBV19 and J is TRBJ1-1; 8 nucleotides align to TRBD1. Germline V CDR1 and CDR2: LNHDA, SQIVND (reference sequence). J was trimmed by 7 bases and V by 6 bases; bases with no gene match: 4. This CDR3 has 12 amino acids. Written as DNA, the CDR3 is TGTGCCAGTAGGGGACAGGCTGATGAAGCTTTCTTT. Its protein is CASRGQADEAFF.

The chain employs TRBV7-9 and TRBJ2-7; 8 nucleotides match TRBD1. V shed 3 bases and J 7 bases; nucleotides not matched to a gene: 5. The length of the CDR3 is 13 residues. The germline V gene encodes CDR1 SEHNR and CDR2 FQNEAQ (reference sequence). The CDR3: CASSLGTGGEQYF. CDR3 coding DNA: TGTGCCAGCAGCTTGGGGACAGGCGGGGAGCAGTACTTC.

The chain joins TRBV4-3 to TRBJ1-5, with TRBD1 identical over 9 bases. V lost 0 bases, J lost 5 bases, and 2 bases stayed unmatched. This CDR3 contains 15 residues. The germline CDR1 and CDR2 sequences are LGHNA and YSLEER. The CDR3 region has the DNA TGCGCCAGCAGCCAAGAAAGGGACAGGGATCAGCCCCAGCATTTT. It encodes CASSQERDRDQPQHF.

This clone was recorded once. This sequence joins TRBV7-9 and TRBJ2-1; tentatively, D is TRBD2 (5 bases). Trimming pared 0 bases from V and 6 bases from J, leaving 9 bases between. The CDR3 sequence is 14 residues long. CDR1 and CDR2 (germline): SEHNR, FQNEAQ (reference sequence). In DNA form, the CDR3 reads TGTGCCAGCAGCTTAGCTCCTAGCAGCAATGAGCAGTTCTTC. It is translated as CASSLAPSSNEQFF.

This clone was observed a few times. The J gene is TRBJ2-5, the V gene TRBV7-9; no definite D call. Between the trimmed V and J ends, which lost 4 bases and 5 bases, there was a span of 14 bases. The V gene's germline CDR1 is SEHNR and CDR2 FQNEAQ (reference sequence). The CDR3 contains 14 residues. CDR3 in amino acids: CASSSLGPRETQYF. The CDR3 coding sequence is TGTGCCAGCAGCTCACTTGGGCCTCGCGAGACCCAGTACTTC.

V and J are TRBV19 and TRBJ2-1; D is unclear. This CDR3 is 17 amino acids long. V was cut by 3 bases and J by 0 bases, with 15 bases left in between. Germline V gene data show CDR1 as LNHDA and CDR2 as SQIVND (reference sequence). DNA for the CDR3: TGTGCCAGTAGTATCGGCCCCCTTGACACCTCCTACAATGAGCAGTTCTTC. Its translation: CASSIGPLDTSYNEQFF.